This T cell receptor (beta chain) was found in a study of blood T cell repertoires in COVID-19 (dated by TCRdb to between 2020 and 2021). At the level of the whole study: Samples covering the acute and convalescent phases of COVID-19 were provided by collaborators in the United States, Italy and Spain. The prospective study material was composed of cDNA or gDNA derived from T cells, B-cell-depleted T cells, or PBMCs. The dataset comprised deeply sampled blood TCRbeta repertoires from subjects exposed to, actively infected with, or recovered from COVID-19. The repertoires were released in a freely available public database intended as a resource for research on the immune response to SARS-CoV-2. The samples were drawn from the first 160 participants of the ongoing ImmuneRACE study and from some 1,300 subjects provided by 6 global collaborators. Nearly every sample came with metadata listing a de-identified subject ID, COVID-19 status, age in years and sex. Where available, HLA class I and class II types were taken from metadata supplied by the sample provider and were not determined by assay-based typing.

Points the paper makes about the study in general: How much clinical and demographic metadata was included differed by source and by participant, and the metadata was provided uncurated.

The immunoSEQ Assay, a bias-controlled multiplex PCR, was used to amplify TCRbeta CDR3 regions from genomic DNA. The study's processing was this. Within the assay, amplification of reference gene primers was used to estimate how many nucleated cells each sample contained. Sequence reads were collapsed and filtered to measure the absolute abundance of every unique TCRbeta CDR3 rearrangement. For each sample, productive Simpson clonality was calculated as the square root of Simpson's diversity index over productive rearrangements. The clones in this table, taken by TCRdb from immuneACCESS, are in-frame only. Not every clone is retained; where verified, under half of the shortfall comes from an unresolved V gene, and the cause of the rest is unknown. V, J and clone size were drawn from that table, and D and trimming were deduced from the DNA. A total of around 300,000 clones appear in this sample, about 89% of them only once. About 1.8% of the sample rests with the top ten.

Details on this clone: What this receptor recognizes is not known. Base qualities are missing; no much larger clone stands one base away.

Enrolling through a virtual design, the prospective study's participants ranged in age from roughly 18 to 95 years and lived across 24 United States geographic areas. In the prospective study, participants were assigned to cohorts based on the clinical history participants reported in a screening survey and a study questionnaire. Recovered participants in ImmuneRACE Cohort 3 were defined as having two consecutive negative NP/OP PCR tests, clearance from a healthcare professional, or resolution of symptoms. In the prospective study, whole blood, serum and a nasopharyngeal or oropharyngeal swab were collected from each participant by mobile phlebotomists. Participants in the prospective study had the option to provide additional blood draws and questionnaires over a roughly two-month period. Prospective study blood samples were shipped either frozen or at room temperature before DNA extraction. Sequencing was carried out using PBMCs or T cells enriched from blood (not recorded which). The TCR was taken from a woman between 40 and 55 years old who had recovered from COVID-19.

The bases are TGTGCCAGCAATCCACTCAGCACAGATACGCAGTATTTT. This translates into CASNPLSTDTQYF. The rearrangement joined TRBV11-2 to TRBJ2-3; the D gene lacks a confident call. At the junction V is shortened by 7 bases and J by 0 bases, with 8 bases in between. Sequences SGHAT (CDR1) and FQNNGV (CDR2) are obtained from the germline V gene. The CDR3 numbers 13 residues from cysteine through phenylalanine. Of all the DNA, just the CDR3 is kept, 39 bases in frame from base 1.